The T cell receptor (beta chain) under discussion was sequenced for a study of molecular identifiers for immune sequencing clone quantification listed by TCRdb under 2018. Background on the whole study: For a replicate experiment, RNA from roughly 18,000 or 92,000 naive CD8 T cells was divided into five aliquots, and four of the five aliquots were sequenced. CD8 T cells were used in a methods study to benchmark molecular-identifier clustering-based TCR repertoire sequencing (MIDCIRS) and TCR RNA copy counting. What the authors observed across the whole study: Without barcode sub-clustering, chimeric consensus sequences inflated TCR diversity; chimeras reached as high as 47%. In CMV-specific effector cells, clones with more than 20 RNA copies contained over 99% of molecules, whereas in naive cells such clones contained under 1% of molecules. About 3 recovered TCR RNA copies per cell were obtained by modeling, versus about 10 by digital PCR, implying a capture efficiency of 30% to 35%. Highly expanded clone sizes could be underestimated if identical TCR molecules share a barcode. Naive libraries contained spiked-in Jurkat TCR RNA (roughly 10 copies' worth), which is not part of the donor repertoire. Even against a background of 750,000 to 1,000,000 naive CD8 T cells, spiked-in Jurkat TCR RNA amounting to a single cell's worth was reported to be detectable.

The CDR3 runs 15 amino acids, cysteine and phenylalanine included. The sequence is cut down to CDR3 DNA, 45 bases in frame from base 1. The CDR1 and CDR2 encoded by the germline V gene (reference sequence) are DFQATT and SNEGSKA. Remarks on this clonotype: The antigen this receptor binds is unknown. The junction shows a germline mismatch at one end, possibly a read error.

Libraries of naive CD8 T cells were built from anywhere between roughly 19,000 and 1,000,000 sorted cells, with 10%, 30% or 50% of the purified RNA used. On a BD FACSAria II, naive CD8 T cells were FACS-sorted as CD8+CD4-CCR7+CD45RA+ and collected into RLT Plus buffer. To test detection sensitivity, Jurkat RNA equivalent to more than 8 TCR copies was spiked into samples of roughly 20,000-1,000,000 naive CD8 T cells. Enrichment of CD8 T cells was performed with RosetteSep CD8+ T Cell Enrichment Cocktail and Ficoll-Paque, after which ACK red cell lysis was carried out. Library method: PCR. Instrument used: Illumina HiSeq 4000. Bulk TCR libraries were prepared as previously described, using TCR primers listed in Table S5. The Qiagen AllPrep DNA/RNA kit was used to purify total RNA. Before analysis, reads from multiple sequencing runs of the same library were pooled. The study's own analysis went as follows. Reads were retained only if an exact TCR constant sequence was present, and the retained reads were trimmed to 150 nt and grouped according to their 12-nt molecular barcodes. Reads in each barcode group were sub-clustered using a 15% Levenshtein threshold, and a quality-weighted consensus sequence was built for each RNA molecule. Non-functional sequences were excluded, and lower-count sequences lying one edit away from another sequence were also excluded. Based on fitting two negative binomial distributions, any barcode sub-cluster with under 20% of the maximum read count was discarded. Using fastp trimming at Q25 and MiXCR clonotype assembly, TCRdb reanalyzed the public sequencing data and kept in-frame beta chains. A single entry per CDR3 protein holds the most common genes and DNA from its merged rows. The V and J calls reflect TCRdb's pipeline rather than the authors' work. The sample table holds approximately 500,000 distinct CDR3 sequences, of which over 20% were seen once. The top ten constitute roughly 0.81% of the sample.

Sequencing was done on a sample of naive CD8+ T cells from blood, with Jurkat cell RNA spiked in. The cell subset or site label on this specimen signifies: FACS-sorted CD8+CD4-CCR7+CD45RA+ naive T cells. The receptor's source is a human donor in good health. Some libraries in this study had Jurkat cell RNA spiked in. The chain was built from TRBV20-1 and TRBJ1-5, with TRBD1 matching 7 junction bases. The CDR3 region: CSARVGGPSNRPQHF. The sequenced DNA is TGCAGTGCTAGAGTAGGGGGCCCTAGCAATCGGCCCCAGCATTTT.